Listed here is a single TCR beta chain. Clones were read by immunoSEQ multiplex PCR, and TCRdb kept only the in-frame ones, dropping some. The sample holds about 280,000 clones; 88% are singletons and the top ten take roughly 0.93%. Per the germline V gene, CDR1 is SGHRS and CDR2 is YFSETQ. This CDR3 spans 17 amino acids. V shed 4 bases and J 3 bases; nucleotides not matched to a gene: 13. The record originates from a study of cytomegalovirus exposure and HLA in healthy donors. The TCR comes from a woman aged 18-29 years in good health and CMV-seronegative. The chain combines TRBV5-1 with TRBJ2-5; 9 positions match TRBD2. Sequenced: PBMCs. CDR3 in amino acids: CASSPNLGGRAEETQYF. The CDR3 DNA reads as TGCGCCAGCAGCCCGAACTTGGGCGGGAGGGCCGAAGAGACCCAGTACTTC. Complete variable domain (other parts from reference TRBV5-1 and TRBJ2-5): KAGVTQTPRYLIKTRGQQVTLSCSPISGHRSVSWYQQTPGQGLQFLFEYFSETQRNKGNFPGRFSGRQFSNSRSEMNVSTLELGDSALYLCASSPNLGGRAEETQYFGPGTRLLVL.